The 6 T cell receptor beta chains listed next were all sequenced from one sample in a study of blood T cell repertoires in COVID-19. Clones were read by immunoSEQ multiplex PCR, and TCRdb kept only the in-frame ones, dropping some. There are 240,000 or so clones in the sample; approximately 84% occur only once, and about 3.1% lies in the top ten. Input material: peripheral blood. These receptor sequences come from a woman under 40 who had recovered from COVID-19.

The rearrangement links TRBV11-2 to TRBJ1-6; D perhaps matches TRBD1 (6 bases). V gave up 1 base and J gave up 8 bases, with 18 bases separating them. This CDR3 contains 17 residues. Germline V CDR1 and CDR2: SGHAT, FQNNGV. The CDR3 DNA is TGTGCCAGCAGCTTAGTAGGCACAGGGTATTATGATTCACCCCTCCACTTT. Amino acid sequence: CASSLVGTGYYDSPLHF.

The chain recombines TRBV27 with TRBJ1-4, with a weak D call TRBD1 (5 bases). Per germline, CDR1 MNHEY and CDR2 SMNVEV (reference sequence). V was trimmed by 1 base and J by 8 bases, leaving 20 bases between them. The CDR3 has 17 residues. CDR3 sequence reads: CASSLLAGFQGREKLFF. Written as DNA, the CDR3 is TGTGCCAGCAGTTTATTGGCGGGGTTTCAGGGTCGAGAAAAACTGTTTTTT.

The gene calls are TRBV19 and TRBJ1-5, with D possibly being TRBD1 (5 bases). This CDR3 spans 15 amino acids. V lost 6 bases and J lost 4, with 16 bases in between. The germline CDR1 and CDR2 sequences are LNHDA and SQIVND (reference sequence). CDR3 residues: CASRSIGGTNQPQHF. CDR3 in DNA: TGTGCCAGTAGAAGCATCGGGGGGACGAATCAGCCCCAGCATTTT.

This sequence joins TRBV18 and TRBJ1-5, with a weak D call TRBD1 (6 bases). Looked up from germline, CDR1 is KGHSH and CDR2 is LQKENI. V lost 3 bases to trimming and J lost 7 bases, with 19 bases between them. The CDR3 covers 16 residues. The CDR3 sequence is CASSPVGRGEEQPQHF. The CDR3 DNA is TGTGCCAGCTCACCGGTGGGCAGGGGTGAAGAGCAGCCCCAGCATTTT. Variable domain in full (rest from reference TRBV18 and TRBJ1-5): NAGVMQNPRHLVRRRGQEARLRCSPMKGHSHVYWYRQLPEEGLKFMVYLQKENIIDESGMPKERFSAEFPKEGPSILRIQQVVRGDSAAYFCASSPVGRGEEQPQHFGDGTRLSIL.

V is TRBV14 and J is TRBJ1-2, with 7 bases that match TRBD1. The ends lost 4 bases at V and 0 bases at J; junction bases unmatched: 17. Germline-derived CDR1 and CDR2 are SGHDN and FVKESK. CDR3 size: 19 residues. CDR3 DNA sequence: TGTGCCAGCAGCCCCTGGACAGGAGGCCGTAACCCCTCTAACTATGGCTACACCTTC. This gives the protein CASSPWTGGRNPSNYGYTF.

This chain joins TRBV5-4 and TRBJ2-5; 11 positions match TRBD2. The CDR3 totals 15 residues. Looked up from germline, CDR1 is SGHNT and CDR2 is YYREEE (reference sequence). Trimming cost V 5 bases and J 2 bases; bases outside gene matches: 5. The CDR3 DNA is TGTGCCAGCAGTGCTAGCGGGGGGTTACAAGAGACCCAGTACTTC. It specifies CASSASGGLQETQYF.